This T cell receptor beta chain was documented in a study of shared clonotypes between healthy human individuals (dated by TCRdb to the early 2020s). For context, the study as a whole: The cohort comprised a couple of women and a few men aged 18 to 49 years. For each donor, CD4 naive and CD4 memory were each given three plates, CD8 naive was given two plates, and CD8 memory was given one plate. Each donor's leukapheresis produced roughly between about 0.9 and 9.5 billion PBMCs. Different laboratories and diverse techniques were used to prepare libraries and sequence TCR repertoires, to increase sequencing depth and limit assay-specific biases. The study deeply sequenced blood TCR repertoires of about 5 healthy adults to estimate repertoire size and the extent of clonotype sharing between individuals.

CD8 naive samples were obtained by positive selection for CCR7 among CD45RO-negative cells, yielding a CD45RA+CCR7+ population from which TemRA cells were excluded. Donors were healthy HIV-negative adults with no recently reported acute infections or vaccinations. Only Caucasian adults living in Nashville, Tennessee, USA were represented among the donors. Blood was collected by leukapheresis, and PBMCs were isolated by Ficoll-Histopaque density gradient centrifugation and then cryopreserved in liquid nitrogen vapor phase. Analytical flow cytometry was used to check the purity and quantity of each magnetically sorted T cell population. Genomic DNA was isolated from every sorted fraction and measured by UV absorbance on a Nanodrop 2000c. TCR CDR3 regions were amplified from genomic DNA by multiplex PCR using the deep immunoSEQ assay. Genomic DNA extracted from each cell subset was distributed evenly over all wells of several immunoSEQ 96-well plates, and each plate served as one replicate. For sorted subsets, 200 to 250 ng of genomic DNA, equivalent to some 30,000 T cell genomes, went into each replicate PCR. Purified libraries were quantified with a Qubit 3.0 fluorometer, sized on a Bioanalyzer 2100, and re-quantified with the KAPA Library Quantification kit. Each immunoSEQ 96-well plate was sequenced on its own single-read 150-cycle Illumina NextSeq 550 flow cell. Per the authors' processing: Because the immunoSEQ output included only junctional sequences and no quality scores, the filtering could not be the same as the filtering used for full-length reads. Sequences were annotated with PyIR, a Python wrapper for IgBLAST v1.9, and V/J genes and CDR3 were assigned using IMGT germline references. Reads were filtered out if the reads had weak V/J assignments (E-value above 1e-6), no CDR3, stop codons, out-of-frame junctions, or ambiguous translated residues. V3J clonotypes were defined as sequences sharing an identical inferred V gene, J gene, and CDR3 amino acid sequence. Percentage overlap between repertoires was calculated by dividing the number of shared unique clonotypes by the size of the smaller repertoire. Three approaches were used to assess repertoire richness: RTK rarefaction, the Chao1 estimator, and Recon v2.1 estimates of unobserved clonotypes. For all TCRbeta clonotypes obtained by the gDNA method from a few donors, generation probabilities were computed with OLGA. Held by TCRdb, this immuneACCESS table contains in-frame sequences only and omits some clones. Under half of the omission traces to an unresolved V gene where checked; the cause of the rest is unknown. V and J calls and clone size are those listed in that table; D and trimming were worked out from the DNA. In all, the sample holds some 2,100,000 clones, and 85% to 95% of those were seen once. The ten largest clones add up to more than 1.5% of the sample.

Beyond this particular receptor, the publication reports: Across a handful of donors, around 5.4% of naive CD4, 3% to 4% of naive CD8, around 2.5% of memory CD4, and around 0.4% of memory CD8 clonotypes were shared. Sampling was limited to blood, and TCR repertoires in tissue likely differ from TCR repertoires in blood. The small number of donors limited the genetic and exposure-history diversity represented. Naive subsets generally had larger estimated clonotype richness than memory subsets did. Incomplete sequencing was indicated by rarefaction of sorted-subset datasets, despite the large sequencing depth. Pairwise subsampling indicated that sequencing depth was expected to affect the degree of clonotype sharing among donors. Compared with non-shared clonotypes, the clonotypes found in all four sorted-subset donors had higher generation probabilities.

On this clone: The clone's antigen remains unknown. No per-base quality is available; no much larger clone lies one base away.

The clonotype was recovered from a man younger than 35 in good health. Some clones in this sample may be carry-over from other donors' samples. The sequenced sample consisted of naive CD8+ T cells from PBMCs. What this sample's cell subset or site label stands for: CD45RA+CCR7+.

For the CDR3, the sequence is CASSLGGYGNTIYF. Here is the DNA: TGTGCCAGCAGCTTGGGGGGCTATGGAAACACCATATATTTT. The chain is made from TRBV5-6 and TRBJ1-3; a weak D assignment points to TRBD1 (5 bases agree). CDR1 and CDR2 are read off the germline V gene as SGHDT and YYEEEE. From the cysteine up to the phenylalanine, the CDR3 has a length of 14 residues. The read is trimmed to its CDR3 DNA, 42 bases read in frame from base 1. The junction carries 7 bases between V and J, which are trimmed by 0 bases and 3 bases respectively.